The entry below gives a single TCR beta chain sequence along with its context. Its antigen remains unidentified. The data were taken from a study of blood T cells in healthy people across ages. J was trimmed by 4 bases and V by 2 bases; bases with no gene match: 10. This CDR3 has 17 residues. Germline values: CDR1 SGHTA, CDR2 FQGNSA. A sample-barcoded 5' primer and a J-beta primer mix were used in a second PCR of roughly 6 to 12 cycles. Each CDR3 protein is one row after TCRdb ran MiXCR on the 5' RACE reads. The data hold about 780,000 distinct CDR3 sequences, with around 50% observed a single time. Study conclusions and caveats: TCR beta diversity tracked closely with naive T cell percentage.

Source material: blood. V and J are TRBV7-2 and TRBJ2-3, with 9 bases matching TRBD2. The receptor comes from a man aged 80 or over in good health. CDR3 sequence (DNA): TGTGCCAGCAGCTTATTTATAGCGGGAGAGGGTGCAGATACGCAGTATTTT. Amino acid sequence: CASSLFIAGEGADTQYF.